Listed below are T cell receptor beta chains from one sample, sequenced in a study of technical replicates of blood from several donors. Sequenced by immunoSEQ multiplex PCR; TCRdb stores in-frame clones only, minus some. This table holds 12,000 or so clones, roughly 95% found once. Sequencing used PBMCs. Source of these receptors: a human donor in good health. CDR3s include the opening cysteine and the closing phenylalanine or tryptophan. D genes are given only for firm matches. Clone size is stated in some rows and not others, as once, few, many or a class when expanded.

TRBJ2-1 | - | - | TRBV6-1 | TGTGCCAGCTGGGGGGGGCCCTACAATGAGCAGTTCTTC | CASWGGPYNEQFF
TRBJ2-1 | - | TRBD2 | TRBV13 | TGTGCCAGCAGCATAGCGGGAGGGCCTCTTGAGCAGTTCTTC | CASSIAGGPLEQFF
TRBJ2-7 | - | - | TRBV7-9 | TGTGCCAGCAGCCCCTTGGGGCTCTACGAGCAGTACTTC | CASSPLGLYEQYF
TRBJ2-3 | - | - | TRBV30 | TGTGCCTGGAGTTTCGACGGGGCTAGCGCCGCCAGGGATACGCAGTATTTT | CAWSFDGASAARDTQYF
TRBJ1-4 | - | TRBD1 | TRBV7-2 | TGTGCCAGCAGAAAAGGACAGGGTGAAAAACTGTTTTTT | CASRKGQGEKLFF
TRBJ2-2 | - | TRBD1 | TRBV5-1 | TGCGCCAGCGGCCCCGACAGGGCCCTGAACACCGGGGAGCTGTTTTTT | CASGPDRALNTGELFF
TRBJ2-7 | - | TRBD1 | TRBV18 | TGTGCCAGCTCACCGACAGGGGTAGTAAGCTCCTACGAGCAGTACTTC | CASSPTGVVSSYEQYF
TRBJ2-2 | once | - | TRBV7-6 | TGTGCCAGCAGCTACCGGACTACTTCCGGGGAGCTGTTTTTT | CASSYRTTSGELFF
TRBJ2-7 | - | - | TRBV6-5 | TGTGCCAGCAGCCTGGACAGAGTGTACGAGCAGTACTTC | CASSLDRVYEQYF
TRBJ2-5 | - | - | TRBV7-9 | TGTGCCAGCAGCGTACTGGGACAACCGCAAGAGACCCAGTACTTC | CASSVLGQPQETQYF
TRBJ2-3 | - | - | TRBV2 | TGTGCCAGCAACGAGGACTACACCACAGATACGCAGTATTTT | CASNEDYTTDTQYF
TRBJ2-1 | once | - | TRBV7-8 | TGTGCCAGCAGCTTAGGAGTGGCTAGCACTTATGAGCAGTTCTTC | CASSLGVASTYEQFF
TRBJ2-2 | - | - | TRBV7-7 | TGTGCCAGCAGCCCTCCGACCGGGGAGCTGTTTTTT | CASSPPTGELFF
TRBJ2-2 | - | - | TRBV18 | TGTGCCAGCTCACCAAGGGGAAGGGCCGGGGAGCTGTTTTTT | CASSPRGRAGELFF
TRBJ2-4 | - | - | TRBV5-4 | TGTGCCAGCAGCTTGTCCGGTCTAGCCAAAAACATTCAGTACTTC | CASSLSGLAKNIQYF
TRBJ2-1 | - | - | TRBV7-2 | TGTGCCAGCAGCTCGTATCTCAGGAGCGGGCCGTACAATGAGCAGTTCTTC | CASSSYLRSGPYNEQFF
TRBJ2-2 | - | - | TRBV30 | TGTGCCTGGAATCTACGGGGAGGCAGGGCGACCGGGGAGCTGTTTTTT | CAWNLRGGRATGELFF
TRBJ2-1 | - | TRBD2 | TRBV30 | TGTGCCTGGACCCTAGGACTAGGGGTCTTCTACAATGAGCAGTTCTTC | CAWTLGLGVFYNEQFF
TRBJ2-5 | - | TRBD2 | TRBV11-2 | TGTGCCAGCAGCTTACCCGTCGGACTAGCGGGAATCCACCAAGAGACCCAGTACTTC | CASSLPVGLAGIHQETQYF
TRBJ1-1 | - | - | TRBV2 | TGTGCCAGCAGTGAAGAGAGGAGGGTTTGGGCTTTCTTT | CASSEERRVWAFF
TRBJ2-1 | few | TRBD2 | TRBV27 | TGTGCCAGCAGTTTCCCCGGACTAGCGGAGGCCTACAATGAGCAGTTCTTC | CASSFPGLAEAYNEQFF
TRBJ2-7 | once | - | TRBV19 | TGTGCCAGTAGTAGGCCGGAGCGGGAGCAGTACTTC | CASSRPEREQYF
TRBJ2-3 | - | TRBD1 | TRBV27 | TGTGCCAGCCAGGACAGGGGAGGCCCAGATACGCAGTATTTT | CASQDRGGPDTQYF
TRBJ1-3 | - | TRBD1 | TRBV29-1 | TGCAGCGTCGCCTCTGGGGGGACAGTCGGAAACACCATATATTTT | CSVASGGTVGNTIYF
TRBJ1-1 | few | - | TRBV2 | TGTGCCAGCAGTGGGGGAGGAGCCTCAAACACTGAAGCTTTCTTT | CASSGGGASNTEAFF
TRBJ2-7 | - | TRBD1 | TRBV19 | TGTGCCAGTGGGACGGGACAGGGATCCTACGAGCAGTACTTC | CASGTGQGSYEQYF
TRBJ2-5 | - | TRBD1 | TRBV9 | TGTGCCAGCACCAGACAGGGACAGTACCAAGAGACCCAGTACTTC | CASTRQGQYQETQYF
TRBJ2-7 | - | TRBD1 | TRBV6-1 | TGTGCCAGCACCCGGACAGGATCCTCCTACGAGCAGTACTTC | CASTRTGSSYEQYF
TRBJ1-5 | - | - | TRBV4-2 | TGTGCCAGCAGCGCAGCGGTAGCTTATAGCAATCAGCCCCAGCATTTT | CASSAAVAYSNQPQHF
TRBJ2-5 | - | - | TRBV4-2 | TGTGCCACCGCGGGCGCAGGGGGGATGGAGACCCAGTACTTC | CATAGAGGMETQYF
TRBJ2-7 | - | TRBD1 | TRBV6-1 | TGTGCCAGCAGGTTACCCGGGACAGGGCCCTACGAGCAGTACTTC | CASRLPGTGPYEQYF
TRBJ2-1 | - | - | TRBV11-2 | TGTGCCAGCCATCAACGGGGGAGCTCCTACAATGAGCAGTTCTTC | CASHQRGSSYNEQFF
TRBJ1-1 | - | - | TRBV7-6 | TGTGCCAGCAGCTTAGCGGACAGCTTGAACACTGAAGCTTTCTTT | CASSLADSLNTEAFF
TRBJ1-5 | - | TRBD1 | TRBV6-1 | TGTGCCAGCAGTGAGGGACAGGGGCAACAGCCCCAGCATTTT | CASSEGQGQQPQHF
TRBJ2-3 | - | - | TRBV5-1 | TGCGCCAGCAGCCAGGGGCAAGATACGCAGTATTTT | CASSQGQDTQYF
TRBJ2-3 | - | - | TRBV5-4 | TGTGCCAGCAGCTCGGCAGCGCCGATCACAGATACGCAGTATTTT | CASSSAAPITDTQYF
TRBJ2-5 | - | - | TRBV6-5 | TGTGCCAGCAGCCCCCCGGGAGCGGAGACCCAGTACTTC | CASSPPGAETQYF
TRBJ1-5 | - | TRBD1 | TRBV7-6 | TGTGCCAGCAGAGCGACAGGGCTGGGGTATCAGCCCCAGCATTTT | CASRATGLGYQPQHF
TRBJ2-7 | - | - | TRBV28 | TGTGCCAGCGGGAGCTACGAGCAGTACTTC | CASGSYEQYF
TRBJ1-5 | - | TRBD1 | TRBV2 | TGTGCCAGCAGTAAGACAGGGAGCAATCAGCCCCAGCATTTT | CASSKTGSNQPQHF
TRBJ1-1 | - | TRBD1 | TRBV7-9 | TGTGCCAGCAGCTTCGGACAGGCTATCACTGAAGCTTTCTTT | CASSFGQAITEAFF
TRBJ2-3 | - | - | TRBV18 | TGTGCCAGCTCACCAGTGACATCTAGCACAGATACGCAGTATTTT | CASSPVTSSTDTQYF
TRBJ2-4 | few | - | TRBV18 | TGTGCCAGCTCACCCTTGGGACAACAGTACTTC | CASSPLGQQYF
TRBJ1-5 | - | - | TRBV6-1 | TGTGCCAGCAGTGAATGGGAGGGCCAGCCCCAGCATTTT | CASSEWEGQPQHF
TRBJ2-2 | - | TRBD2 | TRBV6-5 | TGTGCCAGCAGTTACACCGGGACTACGAACACCGGGGAGCTGTTTTTT | CASSYTGTTNTGELFF
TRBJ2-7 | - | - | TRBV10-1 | TGCGCCAGCAGCCCTACGGACACGAAGACCTACGAGCAGTACTTC | CASSPTDTKTYEQYF
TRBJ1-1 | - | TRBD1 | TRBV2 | TGTGCCAGCAGTACAGGGGCTTGGAGCACTGAAGCTTTCTTT | CASSTGAWSTEAFF
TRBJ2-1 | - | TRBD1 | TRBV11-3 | TGTGCCAGCAGCTTTTTTGGGACAGGGGGATACAATGAGCAGTTCTTC | CASSFFGTGGYNEQFF
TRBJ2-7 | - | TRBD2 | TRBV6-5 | TGTGCCAGCAGTTCTCCGGGACTAGCGGGAGTCTACGAGCAGTACTTC | CASSSPGLAGVYEQYF
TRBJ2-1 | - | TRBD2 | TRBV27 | TGTGCCAGCAGTCCCGGGACTATGGGGAGTGAGCAGTTCTTC | CASSPGTMGSEQFF
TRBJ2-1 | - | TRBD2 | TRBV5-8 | TGTGCCAGCAGCTCGGGACTAGCGTCAACGGCTGAGCAGTTCTTC | CASSSGLASTAEQFF
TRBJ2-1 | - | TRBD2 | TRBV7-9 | TGTGCCAGCACCGAGAGTGGGCGGGGGTACAATGAGCAGTTCTTC | CASTESGRGYNEQFF
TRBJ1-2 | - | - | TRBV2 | TGTGCCAGCAGTGAAGACGCGAATGGCTACACCTTC | CASSEDANGYTF
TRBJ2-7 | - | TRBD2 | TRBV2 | TGTGCCAGCAGTCACTATAGCGGGACCACCTACGAGCAGTACTTC | CASSHYSGTTYEQYF
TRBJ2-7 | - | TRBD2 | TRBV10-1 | TGCGCCAGCAGTGTGACTAGCGGGAGATACGAGCAGTACTTC | CASSVTSGRYEQYF
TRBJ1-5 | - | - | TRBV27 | TGTGCCAGCAGCCTCGACAGAGATCAGCCCCAGCATTTT | CASSLDRDQPQHF
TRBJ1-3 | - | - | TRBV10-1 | TGCGCCAGCAGTGAGTTTGGGGCCAGCGACCGTCTCTTCTCTGGAAACACCATATATTTT | CASSEFGASDRLFSGNTIYF
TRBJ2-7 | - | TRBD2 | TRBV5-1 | TGCGCCAGCAGACCTAGCGGTAACGACTACGAGCAGTACTTC | CASRPSGNDYEQYF